Ten or more counts support the clone carrying this TCR beta chain. The data were obtained in a study of T-cell memory formation after mild COVID-19. TCR alpha and TCR beta cDNA libraries carrying sample barcodes and UMIs came from 5'RACE with constant-segment primers. TCRdb fed the 5' RACE reads into MiXCR, producing one record per CDR3 protein. The sample includes 200,000 to 250,000 distinct CDR3 sequences, approximately 16% of them seen just once. The CDR3 is 15 residues long. CDR1 and CDR2 (germline): SGHNT, YENEEA. Trimming cost V 5 bases and J 7 bases, with 17 bases left between them. Sequencing was performed on PBMCs or a T cell subset sorted from them (not recorded which). The receptor was derived from a man between 18 and 35 years old who had mild COVID-19 (a few samples of this study predate the infection). Cell type and time point are not known. This chain connects TRBV11-3 to TRBJ2-2; D is possibly TRBD2 (5 bases). This chain's CDR3 is CASSPSPRAGGELFF. The CDR3 DNA reads TGTGCCAGCAGCCCCTCCCCGAGGGCCGGCGGGGAGCTGTTTTTT.